Following are 23 T cell receptor beta chains from one sample sequenced in a study of OX40 agonist ivuxolimab in advanced cancers. Libraries were made using the immunoSEQ multiplex PCR assay. This immuneACCESS table, as held by TCRdb, lists in-frame sequences with V and J called but not all clones. Of the missing ones, under half trace to an unresolved V gene in checked studies; the others have no known cause. Here the sample has tens of thousands of clones; 88% occur a single time. 0.95% to 1.1% of the sample belongs to the ten largest clones. The sequenced sample was CD4+ or CD8+ T cells sorted from blood, obtained in a trial of the OX40 agonist ivuxolimab. These receptors were obtained from an adult with an advanced solid tumor such as melanoma, head and neck, liver or kidney cancer.

The chain combines TRBV13 with TRBJ2-7, with 7 bases fitting TRBD2. The germline CDR1 and CDR2 sequences are PRHDT and FYEKMQ (reference sequence). This CDR3 comprises 15 residues. The V segment lost 1 base and the J segment 4 bases; nucleotides outside the gene matches: 7. Here the CDR3 DNA reads TGTGCCAGCAGCTTAGATCCGGGAGGCTTGTACGAGCAGTACTTC. Amino acids: CASSLDPGGLYEQYF.

The chain links TRBV27 to TRBJ2-2; 16 nucleotides match TRBD2. Losses at the gene ends were 5 bases for V and 7 bases for J; bases not matched to a gene: 16. Looked up from germline, CDR1 is MNHEY and CDR2 is SMNVEV (reference sequence). This CDR3 region has 20 residues. CDR3 in DNA: TGTGCCAGCAGTCCTCCTTTCGGGACTAGCGGGAGGGCCTGGGGCGGGGAGCTGTTTTTT. This encodes CASSPPFGTSGRAWGGELFF.

This clone has just one count. This CDR3 reads CASSLMDTQYF. Written as DNA, the CDR3 is TGTGCCAGCAGCTTGATGGATACGCAGTATTTT. The rearrangement uses TRBV5-4 and TRBJ2-3, with D uncertain. Trimming took 1 base from V and 6 from J, leaving 3 bases between them. CDR1 is SGHNT, CDR2 YYREEE, per germline (reference sequence). The CDR3 totals 11 residues.

This sequence joins TRBV7-2 and TRBJ2-5; no clear D gene. This CDR3 region has 12 residues. V was trimmed by 1 base and J by 5 bases, leaving 5 bases between them. CDR1 is SGHTA, CDR2 FQGNSA, per germline. The CDR3, as DNA: TGTGCCAGCAGCTTAGTTGGGGAGACCCAGTACTTC. Its protein is CASSLVGETQYF.

The chain couples TRBV5-4 to TRBJ2-3; 10 bases line up with TRBD2. Trimming took 4 bases from V and 5 from J; bases not matched to a gene: 10. CDR3 size: 16 residues. Germline CDR1 and CDR2: SGHNT and YYREEE (reference sequence). The CDR3 region has the DNA TGTGCCAGCAGCAACCCAGCGGGAGGGCCCCTAGATACGCAGTATTTT. This sequence encodes CASSNPAGGPLDTQYF.

V and J are TRBV28 and TRBJ2-7; D not certain. V lost 2 bases and J 4 bases, leaving 6 bases between the germline ends. The CDR3 totals 12 residues. Germline CDR1 and CDR2: MDHEN and SYDVKM. Written as DNA, the CDR3 is TGTGCCAGCAGTTTAGTGGGATACGAGCAGTACTTC. Its protein is CASSLVGYEQYF.

The chain uses TRBV28 and TRBJ1-2; TRBD1 aligns across 8 bases. V gave up 3 bases and J gave up 8 bases; unmatched junction bases: 17. CDR1 and CDR2 (germline): MDHEN, SYDVKM. This CDR3 spans 17 amino acids. The CDR3 reads CASSLEQGVSGRIGYTF. The CDR3 nucleotides are TGTGCCAGCAGTTTGGAACAGGGGGTGAGTGGTCGAATAGGCTACACCTTC.

The chain uses TRBV28 and TRBJ2-7, with D perhaps TRBD2 (6 bases). The CDR3 totals 15 residues. The germline CDR1 and CDR2 sequences are MDHEN and SYDVKM. Trimming removed 4 bases at V and 3 bases at J, with 16 bases between. The CDR3 reads CASSSTSRANYEQYF. As DNA, the CDR3 is TGTGCCAGCAGTTCGACTAGTCGAGCAAACTACGAGCAGTACTTC.

The chain carries TRBV10-3 and TRBJ2-3; TRBD2 matches at 13 bases. CDR3 length equals 16 residues. V dropped 4 bases and J dropped 6; count of bases not matched to a gene: 7. CDR1 ENHRY and CDR2 SYGVKD come from the germline V gene. The CDR3 DNA reads as TGTGCCATCAGTGCCACTAGCGGGAGGGCCGCGGATACGCAGTATTTT. The encoded protein is CAISATSGRAADTQYF.

The chain employs TRBV19 and TRBJ1-4; D is unclear. CDR1 and CDR2 (germline): LNHDA, SQIVND (reference sequence). The CDR3 totals 15 residues. The germline V and J ends were trimmed by 3 bases and 5 bases, with 13 bases remaining between them. CDR3 loop: CASSIWQANNEKLFF. CDR3 DNA: TGTGCCAGTAGTATTTGGCAGGCAAACAATGAAAAACTGTTTTTT.

V is TRBV28 and J is TRBJ1-4; D not certain. In germline, CDR1 is MDHEN, CDR2 SYDVKM. Trimming left V 3 bases short and J 8 bases short, with 13 bases between. CDR3 length equals 14 residues. This CDR3 reads CASSLPGKKEKLFF. The DNA for the CDR3 is TGTGCCAGCAGTTTGCCCGGGAAGAAAGAAAAACTGTTTTTT.

The chain is built from TRBV28 and TRBJ2-5; a possible D gene is TRBD2 (6 bases). V lost 4 bases to trimming and J lost 5 bases, with 20 bases between them. CDR1 and CDR2 from the germline V gene are MDHEN and SYDVKM. The length of the CDR3 is 16 residues. The CDR3 here is CASSSPSGGGRETQYF. The DNA of the CDR3 is TGTGCCAGCAGTTCGCCAAGCGGAGGTGGGAGGGAGACCCAGTACTTC.

V gene TRBV5-1 combines with J gene TRBJ2-7, with D possibly matching TRBD2 (6 bases). Trimming cost V 0 bases and J 3 bases, with 10 bases left between them. This CDR3 is 14 amino acids long. Germline V gene lookup returns CDR1 SGHRS and CDR2 YFSETQ. The CDR3 sequence: CASSLGTINYEQYF. The CDR3 region has the DNA TGCGCCAGCAGCTTGGGGACTATCAACTACGAGCAGTACTTC.

This clone came up once. The chain has TRBV9 and TRBJ2-2; tentatively, D is TRBD1 or TRBD2 (5 bases each). V lost 4 bases and J 7 bases, leaving 17 bases between the germline ends. CDR1 SGDLS and CDR2 YYNGEE come from the germline V gene. The CDR3 consists of 15 residues. The CDR3 sequence is CASSTTGTPFGELFF. CDR3 nucleotides: TGTGCCAGCAGCACAACCGGGACCCCCTTCGGGGAGCTGTTTTTT. The variable domain in full, completed from reference TRBV9 and TRBJ2-2, reads DSGVTQTPKHLITATGQRVTLRCSPRSGDLSVYWYQQSLDQGLQFLIQYYNGEERAKGNILERFSAQQFPDLHSELNLSSLELGDSALYFCASSTTGTPFGELFFGEGSRLTVL.

This chain uses TRBV9 with TRBJ2-7; 9 nucleotides agree with TRBD2. This CDR3 is 15 amino acids long. Per germline, CDR1 SGDLS and CDR2 YYNGEE. Losses at the gene ends were 3 bases for V and 2 bases for J; bases not matched to a gene: 6. CDR3 DNA sequence: TGTGCCAGCAGCGGGGGACTAGCTGCCGCCTACGAGCAGTACTTC. Translation gives CASSGGLAAAYEQYF.

This sequence joins TRBV7-2 and TRBJ1-3; D is undetermined. The CDR3 is 16 residues long. Trimming stripped 1 base from V and 0 bases from J, with 10 bases between. Germline loops: CDR1 SGHTA, CDR2 FQGNSA. DNA for the CDR3: TGTGCCAGCAGCTTAGATCGACTGCTCTCTGGAAACACCATATATTTT. Translating gives CASSLDRLLSGNTIYF.

V usage is TRBV11-2 and J usage is TRBJ2-3, with 8 nucleotides matching TRBD2. This CDR3 region has 15 residues. J was trimmed by 2 bases and V by 1 base; bases with no gene match: 2. Germline-derived CDR1 and CDR2 are SGHAT and FQNNGV. CDR3 sequence: CASSLVSGITDTQYF. The CDR3 nucleotides are TGTGCCAGCAGCTTAGTTAGCGGGATCACAGATACGCAGTATTTT. The full variable domain, rest sourced from reference TRBV11-2 and TRBJ2-3, is EAGVAQSPRYKIIEKRQSVAFWCNPISGHATLYWYQQILGQGPKLLIQFQNNGVVDDSQLPKDRFSAERLKGVDSTLKIQPAKLEDSAVYLCASSLVSGITDTQYFGPGTRLTVL.

V gene TRBV5-6 combines with J gene TRBJ2-1, with 7 bases matching TRBD2. The CDR3 contains 15 residues. The germline V gene has CDR1 SGHDT and CDR2 YYEEEE. J was trimmed by 8 bases and V by 1 base; bases with no gene match: 9. CDR3 coding DNA: TGTGCCAGCAGCTTGAAAACGGGGGGAGGCCATGAGCAGTTCTTC. Translation gives CASSLKTGGGHEQFF.

The rearrangement links TRBV4-2 to TRBJ2-7; 7 bases are a match to TRBD2. The V gene's germline CDR1 is LGHNA and CDR2 YNFKEQ. The CDR3 totals 17 residues. The V segment lost 2 bases and the J segment 3 bases; nucleotides outside the gene matches: 13. The CDR3 sequence: CASSQPSGRGSLYEQYF. The CDR3 DNA sequence: TGTGCCAGCAGCCAACCTTCGGGCCGCGGGAGTCTCTACGAGCAGTACTTC.

This clone was counted between two and nine times. V gene TRBV29-1 combines with J gene TRBJ2-1; 7 positions match TRBD2. This CDR3 contains 14 residues. J gave up 6 bases and V 7 bases, and 12 bases lay outside the gene matches. Germline assignment: CDR1 SQVTM and CDR2 ANQGSEA. The CDR3 DNA sequence: TGCAGCGCCCGGGTCGGCGGGAGTACCAATGAGCAGTTCTTC. Its translation is CSARVGGSTNEQFF.

The rearrangement links TRBV7-2 to TRBJ2-1; 7 positions match TRBD2. There are 16 residues in the CDR3. The ends lost 4 bases at V and 3 bases at J; junction bases unmatched: 9. Germline V lookup: CDR1 SGHTA, CDR2 FQGNSA. The CDR3 nucleotides are TGTGCCAGCAGCTCCTCCGGGACTACCAACTACAATGAGCAGTTCTTC. Translated: CASSSSGTTNYNEQFF.

J is TRBJ1-1 and V is TRBV7-8; no firm D call. The CDR3 length is 12 residues. Germline assignment: CDR1 SGHVS and CDR2 FQNEAQ. The germline V and J ends were trimmed by 6 bases and 1 base, with 6 bases remaining between them. The CDR3 reads CASSRPNTEAFF. The CDR3 DNA is TGTGCCAGCAGTCGACCGAACACTGAAGCTTTCTTT.

The rearrangement joins TRBV11-2 to TRBJ1-4; D is ambiguous. The V gene lost 4 bases and the J gene lost 0 bases, with 6 bases spanning the gap. The CDR3 runs to 14 residues. Germline V gene sequence: CDR1 SGHAT, CDR2 FQNNGV. CDR3 nucleotides: TGTGCCAGCAGCTCGAGTGCAACTAATGAAAAACTGTTTTTT. Translated, it gives CASSSSATNEKLFF. Full variable domain (outside the CDR3, taken from reference TRBV11-2 and TRBJ1-4): EAGVAQSPRYKIIEKRQSVAFWCNPISGHATLYWYQQILGQGPKLLIQFQNNGVVDDSQLPKDRFSAERLKGVDSTLKIQPAKLEDSAVYLCASSSSATNEKLFFGSGTQLSVL.